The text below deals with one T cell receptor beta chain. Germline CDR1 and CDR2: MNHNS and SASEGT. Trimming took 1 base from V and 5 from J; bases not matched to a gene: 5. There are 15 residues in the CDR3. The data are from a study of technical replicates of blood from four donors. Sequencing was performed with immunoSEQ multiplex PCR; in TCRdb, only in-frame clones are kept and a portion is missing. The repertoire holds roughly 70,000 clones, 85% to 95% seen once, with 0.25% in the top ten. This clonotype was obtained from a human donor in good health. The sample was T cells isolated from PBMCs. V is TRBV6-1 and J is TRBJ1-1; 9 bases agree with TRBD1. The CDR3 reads CASSEGGTGRTEAFF. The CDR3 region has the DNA TGTGCCAGCAGTGAAGGTGGGACAGGGAGGACTGAAGCTTTCTTT.